This note documents a single TCR beta chain sequence. These data belong to a study of blood T cell repertoires in COVID-19. Trimming took off 3 bases at V and 4 bases at J, with 13 bases between the two ends. The CDR3 is 14 residues long. CDR1 is SGDLS, CDR2 YYNGEE, per germline. The table came from immunoSEQ multiplex PCR; TCRdb's copy has only in-frame clones and leaves some out. The sample holds under 350,000 clones; roughly nine tenths are singletons and the top ten take over 2.5%. The V gene is TRBV9, the J gene TRBJ2-5, with D tentatively TRBD1 (6 bases). This clonotype was sampled from a woman aged 18-35 years who had recovered from COVID-19. Sequencing input: PBMCs or T cells enriched from blood (not recorded which). CDR3 residues: CASSEGDRAETQYF. The CDR3 DNA follows: TGTGCCAGCAGCGAGGGGGATAGGGCAGAGACCCAGTACTTC.